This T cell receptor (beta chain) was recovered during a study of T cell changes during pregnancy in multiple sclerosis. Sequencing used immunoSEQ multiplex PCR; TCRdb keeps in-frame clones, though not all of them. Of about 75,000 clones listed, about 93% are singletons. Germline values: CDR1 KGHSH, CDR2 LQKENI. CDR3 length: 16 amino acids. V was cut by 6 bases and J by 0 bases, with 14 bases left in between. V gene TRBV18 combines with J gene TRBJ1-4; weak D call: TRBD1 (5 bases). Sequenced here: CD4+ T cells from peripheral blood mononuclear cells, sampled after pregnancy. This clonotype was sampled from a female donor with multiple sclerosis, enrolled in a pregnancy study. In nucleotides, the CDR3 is TGTGCCAGCTCGACGCCTTTCAGGGCAACTAATGAAAAACTGTTTTTT. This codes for CASSTPFRATNEKLFF.